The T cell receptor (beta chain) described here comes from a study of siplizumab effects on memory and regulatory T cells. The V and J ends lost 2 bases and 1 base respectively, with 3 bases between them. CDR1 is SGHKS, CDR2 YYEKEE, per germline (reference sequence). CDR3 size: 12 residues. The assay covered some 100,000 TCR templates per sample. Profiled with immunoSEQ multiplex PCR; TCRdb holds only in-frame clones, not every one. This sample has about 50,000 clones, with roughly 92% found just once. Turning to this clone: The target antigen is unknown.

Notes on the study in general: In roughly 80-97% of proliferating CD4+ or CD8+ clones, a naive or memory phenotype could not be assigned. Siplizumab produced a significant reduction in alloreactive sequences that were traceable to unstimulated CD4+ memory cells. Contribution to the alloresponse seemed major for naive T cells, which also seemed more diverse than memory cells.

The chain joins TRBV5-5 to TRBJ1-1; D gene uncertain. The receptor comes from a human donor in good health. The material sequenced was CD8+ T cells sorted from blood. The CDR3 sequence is CASSFPNTEAFF. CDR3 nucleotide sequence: TGTGCCAGCAGCTTCCCGAACACTGAAGCTTTCTTT.